This T cell receptor (beta chain) was obtained from a study of blood T cell repertoires in COVID-19. Study overall: Spain, Italy and the United States supplied samples that represented acute and convalescent COVID-19. T cells, B-cell-depleted T cells, or PBMCs provided the cDNA or gDNA that served as material.

Under the authors' procedure: Amplification of reference gene primers provided the estimated nucleated cell counts. Produced via immunoSEQ multiplex PCR; TCRdb's table is partial and in-frame only. For V, J and clone size, that table is used; D and trimming come from the DNA. The sample holds about 140,000 clones; about 87% are singletons and the top ten take 1.5% to 2%. The CDR3 loop spans 14 amino acids. With 8 bases clipped from V and 2 bases from J, the junction kept 9 bases outside the gene matches. Germline CDR1 reads MNHEY; CDR2 reads SMNVEV (reference sequence). This TCR was recovered from a woman in her fifties or sixties with acute or convalescent COVID-19. The sample was peripheral blood. This chain joins TRBV27 and TRBJ2-7; 7 positions agree with TRBD2. In DNA form, the CDR3 reads TGTGCCAGCGGTGTGGGAGGGCCGACCTACGAGCAGTACTTC. It codes for CASGVGGPTYEQYF.